Presented here are 10 T cell receptor beta chains from one specimen sequenced in a study of Graves' ophthalmopathy and Graves' hyperthyroidism. RNA transcripts provided the template for amplifying TCR beta CDR3 regions. First-round RT-PCR used HTBI primers; second-round multiplex PCR followed. TCRdb reprocessed the multiplex PCR reads with MiXCR, giving one entry per CDR3 protein. The sample consists of a few hundred thousand distinct CDR3 sequences, about a fifth of them appearing once. Specimen: peripheral blood. Source of these receptors: a woman aged 45-65 years with Graves' ophthalmopathy.

In its sample, this clonotype was seen many times. This chain uses TRBV29-1 with TRBJ1-2; D is perhaps TRBD1 (5 bases). Trimming removed 4 bases from V and 8 bases from J, with 17 bases in between. The CDR3 covers 13 residues. Per germline, CDR1 SQVTM and CDR2 ANQGSEA. The CDR3 DNA reads as TGCAGCGTTGGCGGAGCCGGGGGTTGGGGCTACACCTTC. Amino acids: CSVGGAGGWGYTF.

This clonotype was observed many times. The chain combines TRBV12-3 or TRBV12-4 with TRBJ2-5; perhaps TRBD2 as D (6 bases). This CDR3 spans 13 amino acids. V gave up 6 bases and J gave up 5 bases, with 13 bases separating them. The CDR3 here is CASSQAGRETQYF. The CDR3 nucleotides are TGTGCCAGCAGCCAGGCGGGACGCGAGACCCAGTACTTC.

The sample holds a few counts of this clonotype. The chain recombines TRBV12-3 or TRBV12-4 with TRBJ1-2; 7 bases are a match to TRBD1. This CDR3 spans 12 amino acids. The V and J ends lost 5 bases and 6 bases, in that order; junction bases with no gene match: 3. The CDR3 reads CASSQGVDGYTF. The CDR3 region has the DNA TGTGCCAGCAGTCAGGGGGTAGATGGCTACACCTTC.

The CDR3 sequence is CASSRTQQANTEAFF. CDR3 DNA sequence: TGTGCCAGCAGCCGCACCCAACAGGCGAACACTGAAGCTTTCTTT. V and J are TRBV6-1 and TRBJ1-1; D is possibly TRBD1 (5 bases). There are 15 residues in the CDR3. V was shortened by 6 bases and J by 1 base, with 15 bases between the two germline ends. Per the germline V gene, CDR1 is MNHNS and CDR2 is SASEGT.

This chain joins TRBV2 and TRBJ2-5; 8 bases fit TRBD2. Germline CDR1 is SNHLY and CDR2 is FYNNEI. The CDR3 extends over 14 amino acids. Germline trimming cut 4 bases from V and 2 bases from J; bases unmatched to any gene: 3. The CDR3 sequence is CASSAVAGQETQYF. The CDR3 DNA reads as TGTGCCAGCAGTGCAGTAGCGGGGCAAGAGACCCAGTACTTC.

The chain uses TRBV18 and TRBJ2-7; either TRBD1 or TRBD2 may supply D (5 bases each). Germline assignment: CDR1 KGHSH and CDR2 LQKENI. The CDR3 spans 15 residues. The V end lost 0 bases, the J end lost 4 bases, and 13 bases lay between the germline ends. CDR3 sequence reads: CASSPPGPTGYEQYF. The CDR3 DNA is TGTGCCAGCTCACCACCGGGACCAACCGGGTACGAGCAGTACTTC. The whole variable domain, remainder taken from reference TRBV18 and TRBJ2-7, is NAGVMQNPRHLVRRRGQEARLRCSPMKGHSHVYWYRQLPEEGLKFMVYLQKENIIDESGMPKERFSAEFPKEGPSILRIQQVVRGDSAAYFCASSPPGPTGYEQYFGPGTRLTVT.

Only a few counts were recorded for this clonotype. This CDR3 is CASSLTGPRGNQPQHF. For the CDR3, the DNA is TGTGCCAGCAGTTTGACAGGGCCAAGGGGCAATCAGCCCCAGCATTTT. V usage is TRBV28 and J usage is TRBJ1-5; 7 nucleotides align to TRBD1. The germline CDR1 and CDR2 sequences are MDHEN and SYDVKM. J gave up 2 bases and V 3 bases, and 7 bases lay outside the gene matches. The CDR3 consists of 16 residues.

In this sample, this clonotype turned up many times. The genes are TRBV5-1 and TRBJ1-6, with D possibly matching TRBD1 (6 bases). CDR1 and CDR2 from the germline V gene are SGHRS and YFSETQ. V shed 3 bases and J shed 5 bases, with 6 bases lying between them. The CDR3 is 13 amino acids. CDR3 sequence: CASSWTDNSPLHF. CDR3 DNA sequence: TGCGCCAGCAGCTGGACAGATAATTCACCCCTCCACTTT.

The gene calls are TRBV29-1 and TRBJ1-3, with TRBD1 as a possible D gene (6 bases). Germline CDR1 is SQVTM and CDR2 is ANQGSEA. Trimming took 2 bases from V and 4 from J, leaving 18 bases between them. CDR3 length equals 16 residues. CDR3: CSVEPRHRVTGNTIYF. CDR3 bases: TGCAGCGTTGAACCCCGGCACAGGGTGACAGGAAACACCATATATTTT. The whole variable domain, filled in from reference TRBV29-1 and TRBJ1-3, reads SAVISQKPSRDICQRGTSLTIQCQVDSQVTMMFWYRQQPGQSLTLIATANQGSEATYESGFVIDKFPISRPNLTFSTLTVSNMSPEDSSIYLCSVEPRHRVTGNTIYFGEGSWLTVV.

Ten or more counts support this clonotype. The rearrangement uses TRBV6-5 and TRBJ2-5, with TRBD2 as a possible D gene (5 bases). This CDR3 is built from 15 residues. V shed 2 bases and J shed 5 bases, with 15 bases lying between them. Germline-derived CDR1 and CDR2 are MNHEY and SVGAGI. The CDR3 region is CASSYLGLLAETQYF. DNA for the CDR3: TGTGCCAGCAGTTACCTAGGACTGCTGGCGGAGACCCAGTACTTC.